This T cell receptor beta chain was retrieved from a study of Ad26.COV2.S vaccination and SARS-CoV-2 variants. Trimming cost V 7 bases and J 0 bases, with 13 bases left between them. The CDR3 runs to 14 residues. Looked up from germline, CDR1 is SGHRS and CDR2 is YFSETQ. Documented treatment: some 20 received Ad26.COV2.S at low or high dose, single or two shots; about 5 received placebo; per-sample allocation not given. The samples date from day 63 after the first vaccine or placebo injection. Using immunoSEQ multiplex PCR, the repertoire was profiled, and TCRdb retains in-frame clones only, with some absent. The data contain around 450,000 clones, 70% to 90% of them singletons.

This clonotype was sampled from a person between 18 and 65 years old who received the Ad26.COV2.S COVID-19 vaccine or a placebo. This specimen consisted of peripheral blood, obtained in a trial of Ad26.COV2.S vaccine versus placebo. J is TRBJ1-2 and V is TRBV5-1; D is perhaps TRBD1 (5 bases). CDR3 nucleotide sequence: TGCGCCAGCCGGGACCTCACAGCTAACTATGGCTACACCTTC. Its translation: CASRDLTANYGYTF. Supplemented by reference TRBV5-1 and TRBJ1-2, the full variable domain reads KAGVTQTPRYLIKTRGQQVTLSCSPISGHRSVSWYQQTPGQGLQFLFEYFSETQRNKGNFPGRFSGRQFSNSRSEMNVSTLELGDSALYLCASRDLTANYGYTFGSGTRLTVV.